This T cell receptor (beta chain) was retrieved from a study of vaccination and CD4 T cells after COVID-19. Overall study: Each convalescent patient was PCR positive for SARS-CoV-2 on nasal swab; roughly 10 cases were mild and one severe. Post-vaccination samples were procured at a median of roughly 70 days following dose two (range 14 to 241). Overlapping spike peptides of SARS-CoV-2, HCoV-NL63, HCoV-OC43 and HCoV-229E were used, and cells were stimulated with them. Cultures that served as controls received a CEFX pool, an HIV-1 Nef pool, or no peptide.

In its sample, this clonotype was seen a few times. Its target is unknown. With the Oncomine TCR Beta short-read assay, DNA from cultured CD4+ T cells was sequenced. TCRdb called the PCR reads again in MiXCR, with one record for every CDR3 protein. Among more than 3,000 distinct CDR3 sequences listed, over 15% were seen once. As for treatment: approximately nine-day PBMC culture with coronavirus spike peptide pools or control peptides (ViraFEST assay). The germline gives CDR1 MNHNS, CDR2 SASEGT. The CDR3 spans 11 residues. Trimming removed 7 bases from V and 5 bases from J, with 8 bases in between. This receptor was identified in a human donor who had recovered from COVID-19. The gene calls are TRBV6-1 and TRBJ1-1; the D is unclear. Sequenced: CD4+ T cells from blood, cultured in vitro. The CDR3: CASIRETEAFF. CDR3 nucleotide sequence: TGTGCCAGCATTAGGGAGACTGAAGCTTTCTTT.